Each of the 21 T cell receptor beta chains below was sequenced from the same sample in a study of Ad26.COV2.S vaccination and SARS-CoV-2 variants. Noted treatment: some 20 received Ad26.COV2.S at low or high dose, single or two shots; 5 received placebo; per-sample allocation not given. Samples came from day 63 after the first vaccine or placebo injection. The protocol was immunoSEQ multiplex PCR, while the TCRdb copy is restricted to in-frame clones and leaves out a portion. This sample has 240,000 or so clones, with roughly 90% found just once. The sample consisted of peripheral blood, taken in a trial of Ad26.COV2.S vaccine versus placebo. Every receptor here comes from a person aged 18-60 years who received the Ad26.COV2.S COVID-19 vaccine or a placebo.

The chain couples TRBV5-4 to TRBJ1-1; TRBD1 might be the D (5 bases). Germline CDR1 SGHNT, CDR2 YYREEE (reference sequence). CDR3 length: 12 residues. V was clipped by 4 bases and J by 6 bases, with 10 bases between them. CDR3 in DNA: TGTGCCAGCAGCGTAACAGGATCTGAAGCTTTCTTT. Its translation is CASSVTGSEAFF.

This chain joins TRBV28 and TRBJ1-3, with TRBD1 matching over 9 bases. The germline V gene has CDR1 MDHEN and CDR2 SYDVKM. The J segment lost 1 base and the V segment lost 8 bases, leaving 3 bases of the junction unmatched. The CDR3 extends over 14 amino acids. CDR3 in amino acids: CASGGQGSGNTIYF. The CDR3 nucleotides read TGTGCCAGCGGGGGACAGGGATCTGGAAACACCATATATTTT.

The rearrangement uses TRBV28 and TRBJ2-7; the match to TRBD1 covers 8 bases. The germline V gene has CDR1 MDHEN and CDR2 SYDVKM. The CDR3 extends over 14 amino acids. The ends lost 6 bases at V and 5 bases at J; junction bases unmatched: 9. The DNA of the CDR3 is TGTGCCAGCAGAATCCGGACAGGGATCGACGAGCAGTACTTC. It yields the protein CASRIRTGIDEQYF.

This clone is deemed medium-sized. V gene TRBV3-1 (or the pseudogene TRBV3-2) combines with J gene TRBJ2-1, with 10 bases matching TRBD2. V shed 0 bases, J shed 9 bases, and the junction held 14 bases outside the gene matches. Germline V lookup: CDR1 LGHDT, CDR2 YNNKEL (reference sequence). The CDR3 is 18 amino acids. This CDR3 reads CASSQDWTSGGVGGEQFF. The DNA of the CDR3 is TGTGCCAGCAGCCAAGATTGGACTAGCGGTGGGGTAGGAGGTGAGCAGTTCTTC.

This clone was counted once. The V and J genes are TRBV3-1 (or the pseudogene TRBV3-2) and TRBJ2-3; D unclear. This CDR3 is 15 amino acids long. Germline loops: CDR1 LGHDT, CDR2 YNNKEL (reference sequence). The V gene lost 3 bases and the J gene lost 3 bases, with 13 bases spanning the gap. The CDR3, as DNA: TGTGCCAGCAGCCAGGCTGGGGTGCGGACAGATACGCAGTATTTT. Its translation is CASSQAGVRTDTQYF.

V gene TRBV10-2 combines with J gene TRBJ2-7, with D tentatively TRBD2 (5 bases). This CDR3 spans 13 amino acids. Trimming removed 4 bases at V and 2 bases at J, with 9 bases between. CDR1 WSHSY and CDR2 SAAADI come from the germline V gene. The CDR3 nucleotides read TGCGCCAGCAGTGCGGCAGCGGCCTACGAGCAGTACTTC. Translation gives CASSAAAAYEQYF.

The J gene is TRBJ2-7, the V gene TRBV11-2; no definite D call. CDR1 and CDR2 (germline): SGHAT, FQNNGV. The CDR3 extends over 12 amino acids. Trimming stripped 2 bases from V and 2 bases from J, with 4 bases between. The CDR3 is CASSLTAYEQYF. The CDR3 DNA is TGTGCCAGCAGCTTAACAGCCTACGAGCAGTACTTC.

The V and J genes are TRBV30 and TRBJ1-3; D gene ambiguous. The CDR3 has 12 residues. Germline V lookup: CDR1 GTSNPN, CDR2 SVGIG (reference sequence). V lost 3 bases and J lost 4, with 7 bases in between. CDR3 region: CAWSSGGNTIYF. The DNA for the CDR3 is TGTGCCTGGAGCTCGGGGGGAAACACCATATATTTT.

V gene TRBV6-5 combines with J gene TRBJ2-1; TRBD2 agrees at 9 bases. The CDR3 sequence is 16 residues long. V gave up 6 bases and J gave up 5 bases; unmatched junction bases: 11. Germline V gene lookup returns CDR1 MNHEY and CDR2 SVGAGI. In nucleotides, the CDR3 is TGTGCCAGCAGCTACGGAGCGGGAGGATCCCACAATGAGCAGTTCTTC. It translates to CASSYGAGGSHNEQFF.

This clone was recorded a few times. This chain uses TRBV23-1 with TRBJ2-1; 7 bases align to TRBD1. TRBV23-1 is given ORF status, its function remaining uncertain. J gave up 4 bases and V 6 bases, and 9 bases lay outside the gene matches. CDR3 length: 15 amino acids. The CDR3 protein is CASSRDSFLYNEQFF. The CDR3 DNA is TGCGCCAGCAGCCGGGACAGTTTTTTATACAATGAGCAGTTCTTC.

CDR3 bases: TGTGCCAGTAGCCGGGCCGCGGGGGCCAACGTCCTGACTTTC. The encoded protein is CASSRAAGANVLTF. The chain couples TRBV19 to TRBJ2-6; D is uncertain. Germline V gene lookup returns CDR1 LNHDA and CDR2 SQIVND (reference sequence). The V gene lost 6 bases and the J gene lost 4 bases, with 10 bases spanning the gap. The CDR3 has 14 residues.

The chain has TRBV29-1 and TRBJ1-1; D is uncertain. From germline, CDR1 is SQVTM and CDR2 ANQGSEA. Trimming removed 7 bases at V and 0 bases at J, with 12 bases between. The CDR3 has 13 residues. The CDR3 protein is CSAGEVMNTEAFF. DNA for the CDR3: TGCAGCGCAGGAGAGGTTATGAACACTGAAGCTTTCTTT.

The chain is built from TRBV12-3 or TRBV12-4 and TRBJ1-2; TRBD1 aligns across 7 bases. There are 12 residues in the CDR3. With V trimmed by 6 bases and J by 6 bases, 4 bases remained unmatched. CDR3 nucleotides: TGTGCCAGCAGGTCAGGGGGAGATGGCTACACCTTC. Translating it yields CASRSGGDGYTF.

The chain uses TRBV19 and TRBJ2-3, with D possibly being TRBD1 (5 bases). Trimming left V 7 bases short and J 4 bases short, with 15 bases between. In germline, CDR1 is LNHDA, CDR2 SQIVND (reference sequence). The length of the CDR3 is 14 residues. Here the CDR3 DNA reads TGTGCCAGTAAACCGACCTGGGGCGCAGATACGCAGTATTTT. This codes for CASKPTWGADTQYF.

This clone has only one observation. The V call is TRBV5-6, the J call TRBJ1-5, with D possibly TRBD1 on 6 matching bases. Trimming shortened V by 4 bases and J by 4 bases, and 15 bases separated the two germline ends. The CDR3 runs to 15 residues. The germline gives CDR1 SGHDT, CDR2 YYEEEE. The CDR3 is CASSRDRHLNQPQHF. CDR3 DNA sequence: TGTGCCAGCAGCCGAGACAGGCACCTAAATCAGCCCCAGCATTTT.

The chain has TRBV18 and TRBJ2-1; 8 nucleotides align to TRBD1. The CDR3 length is 16 residues. V lost 3 bases to trimming and J lost 7 bases; unmatched junction nucleotides: 11. CDR1 and CDR2 from the germline V gene are KGHSH and LQKENI. The CDR3 region has the DNA TGTGCCAGCTCACCGCCGGCGAGGACAGGGAAGAATGAGCAGTTCTTC. Translated, it gives CASSPPARTGKNEQFF.

The J gene is TRBJ2-7, the V gene TRBV10-3, with D possibly being TRBD2 (5 bases). With 0 bases removed from V and 5 bases from J, the gap between germline ends came to 8 bases. The germline gives CDR1 ENHRY, CDR2 SYGVKD. The length of the CDR3 is 13 residues. In nucleotides, the CDR3 is TGTGCCATCAGTGAGTCGAGAGGGAACGAGCAGTACTTC. Residues: CAISESRGNEQYF.

The chain employs TRBV5-4 and TRBJ2-7; 7 bases align to TRBD2. J gave up 0 bases and V 4 bases, and 7 bases lay outside the gene matches. The germline gives CDR1 SGHNT, CDR2 YYREEE (reference sequence). The CDR3 sequence is 15 residues long. CDR3 in DNA: TGTGCCAGCAGCCTAGGGCTAGCGGACTCCTACGAGCAGTACTTC. Protein product: CASSLGLADSYEQYF. Full variable domain (rest looked up from reference TRBV5-4 and TRBJ2-7): ETGVTQSPTHLIKTRGQQVTLRCSSQSGHNTVSWYQQALGQGPQFIFQYYREEENGRGNFPPRFSGLQFPNYSSELNVNALELDDSALYLCASSLGLADSYEQYFGPGTRLTVT.

V gene TRBV9 combines with J gene TRBJ2-5; 8 positions match TRBD2. V trimming: 0 bases; J trimming: 2 bases; junction bases outside the gene matches: 6. The CDR3 covers 16 residues. The germline CDR1 and CDR2 sequences are SGDLS and YYNGEE. CDR3 region: CASSVDWASGQETQYF. Here the CDR3 DNA reads TGTGCCAGCAGCGTAGACTGGGCTAGCGGGCAAGAGACCCAGTACTTC.

The J gene is TRBJ2-7, the V gene TRBV30; D perhaps matches TRBD2 (7 bases). V lost 8 bases and J lost 8, with 16 bases in between. Germline V CDR1 and CDR2: GTSNPN, SVGIG (reference sequence). The CDR3 extends over 11 amino acids. CDR3 bases: TGTGCCGGACGGGCGGGGGCCCAGCAGTACTTC. Its translation: CAGRAGAQQYF.

V usage is TRBV28 and J usage is TRBJ2-3, with D uncertain. V was shortened by 7 bases and J by 9 bases, with 17 bases between the two germline ends. Looked up from germline, CDR1 is MDHEN and CDR2 is SYDVKM. The length of the CDR3 is 13 residues. CDR3 in DNA: TGTGCCAGCAATCCTTCACCCACCCCCACGCAGTATTTT. Protein sequence: CASNPSPTPTQYF. Full variable domain (outside the CDR3, taken from reference TRBV28 and TRBJ2-3): DVKVTQSSRYLVKRTGEKVFLECVQDMDHENMFWYRQDPGLGLRLIYFSYDVKMKEKGDIPEGYSVSREKKERFSLILESASTNQTSMYLCASNPSPTPTQYFGPGTRLTVL.